Listed here are 2 T cell receptor beta chains from one sample, sequenced in a study of T-cell reconstitution after alpha-beta-depleted transplantation in children. Unique molecular identifiers featured in how the TCRbeta library was prepared. TCRdb re-called the PCR reads through MiXCR, storing one row per CDR3 protein. The table records around 580,000 distinct CDR3 sequences, 20% to 25% of them present only once. The specimen was PBMCs, mostly from graft donor cells, collected 360 days after TCRalphabeta/CD19-depleted stem cell transplant. The origin of the receptors is a boy less than two years old who had a stem cell transplant for acute myeloid leukemia, so the T cells may come from the graft donor.

The chain joins TRBV12-3 or TRBV12-4 to TRBJ2-7, with D possibly being TRBD2 (6 bases). The CDR3 length is 12 residues. Trimming removed 10 bases from V and 5 bases from J, with 15 bases in between. CDR3 sequence reads: CATTRGTDEQYF. CDR3 sequence (DNA): TGTGCCACCACCCGGGGGACCGACGAGCAGTACTTC.

The rearrangement uses TRBV20-1 and TRBJ2-2; D unresolved. Germline V gives CDR1 DFQATT, CDR2 SNEGSKA (reference sequence). Trimming stripped 0 bases from V and 1 base from J, with 3 bases between. This CDR3 has 13 residues. The CDR3 DNA sequence: TGCAGTGCTAGAGACAGGAACACCGGGGAGCTGTTTTTT. Protein: CSARDRNTGELFF.